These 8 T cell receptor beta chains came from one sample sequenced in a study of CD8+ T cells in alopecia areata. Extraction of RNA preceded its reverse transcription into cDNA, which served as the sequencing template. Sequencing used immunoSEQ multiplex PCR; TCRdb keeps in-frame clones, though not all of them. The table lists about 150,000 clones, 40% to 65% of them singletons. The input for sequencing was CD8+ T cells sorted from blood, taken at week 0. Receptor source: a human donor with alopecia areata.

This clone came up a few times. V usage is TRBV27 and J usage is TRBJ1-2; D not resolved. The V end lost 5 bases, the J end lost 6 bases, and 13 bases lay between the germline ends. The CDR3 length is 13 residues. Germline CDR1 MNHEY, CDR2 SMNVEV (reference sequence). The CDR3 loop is CASSDRTQNGYTF. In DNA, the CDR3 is TGTGCCAGCAGTGACCGGACTCAGAATGGCTACACCTTC.

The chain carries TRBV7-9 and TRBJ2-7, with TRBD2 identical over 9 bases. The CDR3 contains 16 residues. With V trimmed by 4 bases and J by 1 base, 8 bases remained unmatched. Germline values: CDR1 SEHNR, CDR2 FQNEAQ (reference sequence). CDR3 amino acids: CASSSRSAGGSYEQYF. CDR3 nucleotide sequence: TGTGCCAGCAGCTCTAGGTCAGCGGGGGGTTCCTACGAGCAGTACTTC.

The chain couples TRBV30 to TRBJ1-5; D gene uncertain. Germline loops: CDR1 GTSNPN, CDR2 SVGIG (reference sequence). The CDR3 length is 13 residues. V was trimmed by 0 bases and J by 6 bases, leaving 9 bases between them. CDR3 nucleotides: TGTGCCTGGAGTGTTTCGGCTAGTCAGCCCCAGCATTTT. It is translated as CAWSVSASQPQHF. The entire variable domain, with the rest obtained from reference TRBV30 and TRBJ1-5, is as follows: SQTIHQWPATLVQPVGSPLSLECTVEGTSNPNLYWYRQAAGRGLQLLFYSVGIGQISSEVPQNLSASRPQDRQFILSSKKLLLSDSGFYLCAWSVSASQPQHFGDGTRLSIL.

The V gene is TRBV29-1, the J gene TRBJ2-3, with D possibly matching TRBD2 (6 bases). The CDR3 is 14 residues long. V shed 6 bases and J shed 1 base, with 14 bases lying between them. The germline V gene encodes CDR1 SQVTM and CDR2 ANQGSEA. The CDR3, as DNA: TGCAGCGTCGAGAGGCGGGGAGGCACAGATACGCAGTATTTT. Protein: CSVERRGGTDTQYF.

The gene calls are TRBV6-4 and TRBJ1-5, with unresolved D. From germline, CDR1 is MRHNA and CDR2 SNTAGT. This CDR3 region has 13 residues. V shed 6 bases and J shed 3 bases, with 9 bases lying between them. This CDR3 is CASSETFNQPQHF. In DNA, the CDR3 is TGTGCCAGCAGCGAGACCTTCAATCAGCCCCAGCATTTT.

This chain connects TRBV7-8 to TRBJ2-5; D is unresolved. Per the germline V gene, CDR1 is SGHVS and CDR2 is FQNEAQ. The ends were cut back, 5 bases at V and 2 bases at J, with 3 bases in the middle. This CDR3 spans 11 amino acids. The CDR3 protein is CASSEQETQYF. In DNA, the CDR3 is TGTGCCAGCAGCGAACAAGAGACCCAGTACTTC.

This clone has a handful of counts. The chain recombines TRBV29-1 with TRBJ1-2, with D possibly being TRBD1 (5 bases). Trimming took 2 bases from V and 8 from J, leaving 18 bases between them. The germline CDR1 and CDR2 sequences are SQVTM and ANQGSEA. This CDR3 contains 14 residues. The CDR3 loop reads CSVEYGSGRDGYTF. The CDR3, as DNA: TGCAGCGTTGAATACGGGTCGGGGAGGGACGGCTACACCTTC.

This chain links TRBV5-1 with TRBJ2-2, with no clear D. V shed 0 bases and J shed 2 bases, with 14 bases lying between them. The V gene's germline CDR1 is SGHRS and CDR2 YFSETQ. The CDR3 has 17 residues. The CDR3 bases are TGCGCCAGCAGCTTGGTTCGGGCTCCGAGAAACACCGGGGAGCTGTTTTTT. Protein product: CASSLVRAPRNTGELFF.